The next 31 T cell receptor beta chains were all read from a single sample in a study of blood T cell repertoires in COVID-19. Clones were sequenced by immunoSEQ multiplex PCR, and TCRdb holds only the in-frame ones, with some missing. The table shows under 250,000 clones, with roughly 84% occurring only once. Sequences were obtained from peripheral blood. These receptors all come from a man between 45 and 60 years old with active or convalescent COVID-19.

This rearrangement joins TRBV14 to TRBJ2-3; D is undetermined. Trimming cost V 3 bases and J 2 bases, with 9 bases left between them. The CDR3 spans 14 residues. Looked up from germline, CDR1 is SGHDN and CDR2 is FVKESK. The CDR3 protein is CASSQRLLTDTQYF. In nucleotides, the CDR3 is TGTGCCAGCAGCCAGAGACTTCTCACAGATACGCAGTATTTT.

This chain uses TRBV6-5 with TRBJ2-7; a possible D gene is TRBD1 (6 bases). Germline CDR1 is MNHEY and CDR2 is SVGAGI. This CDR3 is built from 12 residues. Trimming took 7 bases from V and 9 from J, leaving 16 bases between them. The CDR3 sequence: CASTLDSRVQYF. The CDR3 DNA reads TGTGCCAGCACCCTGGACAGTCGAGTGCAGTACTTC.

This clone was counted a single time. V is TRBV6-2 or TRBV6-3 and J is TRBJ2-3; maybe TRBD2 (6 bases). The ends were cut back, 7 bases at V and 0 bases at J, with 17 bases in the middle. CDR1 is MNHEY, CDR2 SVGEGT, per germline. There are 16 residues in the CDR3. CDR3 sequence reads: CASTPRGAGSTDTQYF. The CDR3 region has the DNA TGTGCCAGCACCCCGCGGGGTGCAGGGAGCACAGATACGCAGTATTTT.

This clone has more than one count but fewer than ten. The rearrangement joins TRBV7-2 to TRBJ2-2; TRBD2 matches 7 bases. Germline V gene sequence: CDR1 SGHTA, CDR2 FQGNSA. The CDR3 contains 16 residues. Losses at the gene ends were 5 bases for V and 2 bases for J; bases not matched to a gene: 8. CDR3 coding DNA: TGTGCCAGCAGCGGAAGGACTAGACTTAACACCGGGGAGCTGTTTTTT. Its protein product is CASSGRTRLNTGELFF.

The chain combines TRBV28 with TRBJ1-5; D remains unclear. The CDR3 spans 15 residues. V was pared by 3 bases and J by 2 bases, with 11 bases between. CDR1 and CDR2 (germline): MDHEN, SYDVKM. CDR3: CASSLEQEGNQPQHF. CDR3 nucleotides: TGTGCCAGCAGTTTGGAGCAGGAGGGCAATCAGCCCCAGCATTTT.

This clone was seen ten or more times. CDR3 sequence: CASSDTTGRDSPLHF. CDR3 coding DNA: TGTGCCAGCAGCGACACCACAGGGAGAGATTCACCCCTCCACTTT. The chain couples TRBV9 to TRBJ1-6; D possibly corresponds to TRBD1 (6 bases). The V gene lost 3 bases and the J gene lost 8 bases, with 15 bases spanning the gap. Germline V gene data show CDR1 as SGDLS and CDR2 as YYNGEE. The CDR3 length is 15 residues.

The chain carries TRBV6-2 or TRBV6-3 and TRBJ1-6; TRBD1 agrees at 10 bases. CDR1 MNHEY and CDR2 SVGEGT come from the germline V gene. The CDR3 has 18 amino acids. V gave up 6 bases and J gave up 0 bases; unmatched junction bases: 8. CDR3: CASSSGQGGSSYNSPLHF. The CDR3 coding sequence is TGTGCCAGCAGCTCCGGACAGGGGGGATCCTCCTATAATTCACCCCTCCACTTT.

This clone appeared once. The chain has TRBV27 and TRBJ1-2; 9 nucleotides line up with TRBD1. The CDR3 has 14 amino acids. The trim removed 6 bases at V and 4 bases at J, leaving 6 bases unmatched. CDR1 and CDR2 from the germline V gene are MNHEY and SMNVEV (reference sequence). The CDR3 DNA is TGTGCCAGCAGGGATACAGGGGGCGGCTATGGCTACACCTTC. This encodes CASRDTGGGYGYTF.

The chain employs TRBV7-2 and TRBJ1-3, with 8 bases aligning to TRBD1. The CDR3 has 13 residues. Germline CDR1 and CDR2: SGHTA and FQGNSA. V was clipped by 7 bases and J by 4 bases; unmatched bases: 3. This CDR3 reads CASTRDRGNTIYF. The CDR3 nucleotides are TGTGCCAGCACCAGGGACAGGGGAAACACCATATATTTT.

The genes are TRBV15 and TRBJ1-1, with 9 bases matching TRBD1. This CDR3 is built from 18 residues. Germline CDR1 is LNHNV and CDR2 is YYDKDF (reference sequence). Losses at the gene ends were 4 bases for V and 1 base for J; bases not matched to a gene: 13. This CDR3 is CATSNQQGALQGNTEAFF. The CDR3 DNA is TGTGCCACCAGCAACCAACAGGGGGCCCTACAGGGGAACACTGAAGCTTTCTTT.

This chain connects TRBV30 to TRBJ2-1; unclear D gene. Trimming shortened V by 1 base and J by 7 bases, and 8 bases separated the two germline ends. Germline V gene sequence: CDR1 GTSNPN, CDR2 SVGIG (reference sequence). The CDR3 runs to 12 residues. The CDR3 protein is CAWSGSANEQFF. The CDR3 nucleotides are TGTGCCTGGAGTGGATCCGCGAATGAGCAGTTCTTC.

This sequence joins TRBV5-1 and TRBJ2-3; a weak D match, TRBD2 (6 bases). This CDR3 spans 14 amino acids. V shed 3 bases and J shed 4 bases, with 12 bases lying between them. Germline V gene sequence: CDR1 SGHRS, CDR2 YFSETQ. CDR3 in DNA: TGCGCCAGCAGCTCCCGACTAGGCGCAGATACGCAGTATTTT. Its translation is CASSSRLGADTQYF. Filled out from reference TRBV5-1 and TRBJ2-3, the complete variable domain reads KAGVTQTPRYLIKTRGQQVTLSCSPISGHRSVSWYQQTPGQGLQFLFEYFSETQRNKGNFPGRFSGRQFSNSRSEMNVSTLELGDSALYLCASSSRLGADTQYFGPGTRLTVL.

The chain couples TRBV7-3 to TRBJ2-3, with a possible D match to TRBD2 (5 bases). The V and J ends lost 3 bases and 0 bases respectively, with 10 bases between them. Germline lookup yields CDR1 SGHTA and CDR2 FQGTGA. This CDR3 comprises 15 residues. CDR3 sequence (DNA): TGTGCCAGCAGCTTCAACGGGATGAGCACAGATACGCAGTATTTT. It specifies CASSFNGMSTDTQYF.

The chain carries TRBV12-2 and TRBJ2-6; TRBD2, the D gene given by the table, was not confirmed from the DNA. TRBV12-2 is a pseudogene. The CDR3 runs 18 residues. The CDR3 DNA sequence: TGTGCAAGGGCCGGTGGGGCTAGCGAACGAACGCGGGCCAACGTCCTGACTTTC. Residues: CARAGGASERTRANVLTF.

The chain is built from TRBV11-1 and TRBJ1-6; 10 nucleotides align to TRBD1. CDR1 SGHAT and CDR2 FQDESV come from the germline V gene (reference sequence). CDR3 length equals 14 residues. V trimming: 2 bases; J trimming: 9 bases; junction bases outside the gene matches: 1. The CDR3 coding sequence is TGTGCCAGCAGCTTACGGACAGGGGGTTCACCCCTCCACTTT. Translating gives CASSLRTGGSPLHF.

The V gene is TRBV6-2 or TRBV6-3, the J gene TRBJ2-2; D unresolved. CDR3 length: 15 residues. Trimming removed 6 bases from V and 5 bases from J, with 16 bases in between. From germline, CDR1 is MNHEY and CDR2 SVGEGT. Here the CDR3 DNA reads TGTGCCAGCAGCCCTCCCCGAGCGCGGACCGGGGAGCTGTTTTTT. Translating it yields CASSPPRARTGELFF.

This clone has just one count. The CDR3 reads CASSFQLYEQYF. For the CDR3, the DNA is TGTGCCAGCAGTTTTCAACTCTACGAGCAGTACTTC. The genes are TRBV12-3 or TRBV12-4 and TRBJ2-7; D is undetermined. This CDR3 spans 12 amino acids. Trimming removed 3 bases at V and 3 bases at J, with 6 bases between.

The DNA of the CDR3 is TGTGCCAGCAGTCCCTTCGGCCGGGTCGAAGCTTTCTTT. Residues: CASSPFGRVEAFF. This chain links TRBV25-1 with TRBJ1-1; D is uncertain. This CDR3 comprises 13 residues. Per the germline V gene, CDR1 is MGHDK and CDR2 is SYGVNS. The V and J ends lost 5 bases and 8 bases respectively, with 15 bases between them.

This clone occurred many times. The CDR3 nucleotides are TGTGCCAGCAGCTTAGTACAGGGACCCAATGAGCAGTTCTTC. This translates into CASSLVQGPNEQFF. This chain uses TRBV7-2 with TRBJ2-1; weak D call: TRBD1 (6 bases). Looked up from germline, CDR1 is SGHTA and CDR2 is FQGNSA. The V and J ends lost 1 base and 6 bases respectively, with 10 bases between them. There are 14 residues in the CDR3.

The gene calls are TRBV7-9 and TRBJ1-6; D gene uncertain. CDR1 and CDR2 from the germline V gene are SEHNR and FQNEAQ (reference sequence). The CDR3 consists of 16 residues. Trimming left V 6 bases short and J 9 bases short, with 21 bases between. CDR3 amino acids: CASSHPRASSGSPLHF. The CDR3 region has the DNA TGTGCCAGCAGTCACCCGAGGGCATCGTCGGGTTCACCCCTCCACTTT.

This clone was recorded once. CDR3 in amino acids: CASSPGQADGYTF. The CDR3 coding sequence is TGCGCCAGCAGCCCGGGACAGGCCGATGGCTACACCTTC. V usage is TRBV4-1 and J usage is TRBJ1-2; TRBD1 aligns across 8 bases. In germline, CDR1 is MGHRA, CDR2 YSYEKL. The CDR3 is 13 amino acids. V shed 4 bases and J 6 bases; nucleotides not matched to a gene: 4.

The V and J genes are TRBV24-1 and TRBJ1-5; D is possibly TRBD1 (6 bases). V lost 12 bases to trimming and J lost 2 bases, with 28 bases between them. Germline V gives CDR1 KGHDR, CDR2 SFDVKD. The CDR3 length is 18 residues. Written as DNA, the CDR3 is TGTGCCCCGCGTGGCGAGGGGGGGGGAGGGTGTCGCAATCAGCCCCAGCATTTT. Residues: CAPRGEGGGGCRNQPQHF.

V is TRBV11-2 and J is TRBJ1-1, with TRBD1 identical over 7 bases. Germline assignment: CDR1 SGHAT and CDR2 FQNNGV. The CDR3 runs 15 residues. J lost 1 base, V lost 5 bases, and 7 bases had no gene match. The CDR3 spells CASSTYRGRNTEAFF. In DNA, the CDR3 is TGTGCCAGCAGCACCTACAGGGGACGGAACACTGAAGCTTTCTTT.

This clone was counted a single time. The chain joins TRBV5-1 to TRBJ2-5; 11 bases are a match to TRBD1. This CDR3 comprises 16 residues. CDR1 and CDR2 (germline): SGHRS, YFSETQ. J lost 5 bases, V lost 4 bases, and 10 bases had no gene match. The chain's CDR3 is CASSPEGTGGRETQYF. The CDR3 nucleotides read TGCGCCAGCAGCCCGGAGGGGACAGGGGGAAGGGAGACCCAGTACTTC.

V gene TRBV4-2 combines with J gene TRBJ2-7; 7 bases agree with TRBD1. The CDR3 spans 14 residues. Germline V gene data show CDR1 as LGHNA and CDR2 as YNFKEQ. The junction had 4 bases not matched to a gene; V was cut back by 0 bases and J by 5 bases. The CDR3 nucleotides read TGTGCCAGCAGCCAAGATACAGGGGTAGACGAGCAGTACTTC. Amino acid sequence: CASSQDTGVDEQYF.

The CDR3 DNA reads as TGTGCCAGCAGCCCGCACCAGCGGGGGCCGACCTACGAGCAGTACTTC. Amino acids: CASSPHQRGPTYEQYF. This sequence joins TRBV7-6 and TRBJ2-7, with TRBD2 matching over 8 bases. In germline, CDR1 is SGHVS, CDR2 FNYEAQ. The junction had 11 bases not matched to a gene; V was cut back by 5 bases and J by 2 bases. This CDR3 region has 16 residues. The full variable domain, in which reference TRBV7-6 and TRBJ2-7 provide the parts outside the CDR3, is GAGVSQSPRYKVTKRGQDVALRCDPISGHVSLYWYRQALGQGPEFLTYFNYEAQQDKSGLPNDRFSAERPEGSISTLTIQRTEQRDSAMYRCASSPHQRGPTYEQYFGPGTRLTVT.

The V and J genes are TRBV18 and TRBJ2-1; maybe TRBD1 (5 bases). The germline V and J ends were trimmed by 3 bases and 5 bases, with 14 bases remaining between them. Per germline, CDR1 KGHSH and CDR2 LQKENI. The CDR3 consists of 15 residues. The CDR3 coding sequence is TGTGCCAGCTCACCTTCCTCGGACAAGAACAATGAGCAGTTCTTC. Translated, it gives CASSPSSDKNNEQFF.

The CDR3 DNA reads TGTGCCAGCAGTTCCGGGACAGAGCTCTACGAGCAGTACTTC. This codes for CASSSGTELYEQYF. V and J are TRBV28 and TRBJ2-7; 7 positions agree with TRBD1. CDR3 length: 14 residues. The germline V gene encodes CDR1 MDHEN and CDR2 SYDVKM. V dropped 4 bases and J dropped 3; count of bases not matched to a gene: 6.

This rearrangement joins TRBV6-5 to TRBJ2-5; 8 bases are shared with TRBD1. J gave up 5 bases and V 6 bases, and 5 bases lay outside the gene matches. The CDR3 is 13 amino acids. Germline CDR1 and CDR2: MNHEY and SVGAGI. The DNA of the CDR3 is TGTGCCAGCAGACCAGGGGGCAGGGAGACCCAGTACTTC. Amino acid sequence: CASRPGGRETQYF.

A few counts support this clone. CDR3 residues: CASSILGASGYTF. The CDR3 coding sequence is TGTGCCAGTAGTATTCTGGGGGCGTCCGGCTACACCTTC. This chain joins TRBV19 and TRBJ1-2, with D possibly being TRBD1 (6 bases). V gave up 3 bases and J gave up 8 bases, with 13 bases separating them. CDR3 size: 13 residues. From germline, CDR1 is LNHDA and CDR2 SQIVND (reference sequence).

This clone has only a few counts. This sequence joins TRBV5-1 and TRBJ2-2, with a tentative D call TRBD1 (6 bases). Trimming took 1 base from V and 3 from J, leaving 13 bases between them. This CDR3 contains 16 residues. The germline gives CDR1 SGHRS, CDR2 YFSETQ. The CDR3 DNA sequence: TGCGCCAGCAGCTTGTTTACCAGGGGCGACACCGGGGAGCTGTTTTTT. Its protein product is CASSLFTRGDTGELFF. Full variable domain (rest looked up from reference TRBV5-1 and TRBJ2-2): KAGVTQTPRYLIKTRGQQVTLSCSPISGHRSVSWYQQTPGQGLQFLFEYFSETQRNKGNFPGRFSGRQFSNSRSEMNVSTLELGDSALYLCASSLFTRGDTGELFFGEGSRLTVL.